The 4 T cell receptor beta chains below all came from one sample that was sequenced in a study of cytomegalovirus exposure and HLA in healthy donors. Researchers ran the PCR with 60 Vbeta and 13 Jbeta primers. TCRdb's copy holds only in-frame clones and misses some; the assay was immunoSEQ multiplex PCR. The table includes about 130,000 clones, 75% detected once. What was sequenced was PBMCs. The receptors here all came from a man aged 30 to 45 in good health and CMV-seronegative.

This chain connects TRBV6-1 to TRBJ1-6; 10 bases match TRBD1. V was clipped by 5 bases and J by 8 bases; unmatched bases: 6. The CDR3 sequence is 15 residues long. Germline CDR1 reads MNHNS; CDR2 reads SASEGT. The CDR3 DNA reads as TGTGCCAGCAGTCCGTTTGGGACAGGGGATTCACCCCTCCACTTT. Protein product: CASSPFGTGDSPLHF.

V gene TRBV7-2 combines with J gene TRBJ2-7; unclear D gene. V was trimmed by 1 base and J by 0 bases, leaving 7 bases between them. The CDR3 has 14 amino acids. Germline V lookup: CDR1 SGHTA, CDR2 FQGNSA. The CDR3 protein is CASSLGYSSYEQYF. The CDR3 DNA is TGTGCCAGCAGCTTAGGGTACAGCTCCTACGAGCAGTACTTC.

The chain is built from TRBV6-5 and TRBJ2-5, with D perhaps matching TRBD2 (6 bases). The CDR3 has 15 amino acids. Trimming stripped 6 bases from V and 2 bases from J, with 16 bases between. The germline gives CDR1 MNHEY, CDR2 SVGAGI. DNA for the CDR3: TGTGCCAGCAGCCTGGGCCGGGGGTTACAAGAGACCCAGTACTTC. Residues: CASSLGRGLQETQYF.

The V and J genes are TRBV18 and TRBJ2-3, with TRBD1 as a possible D gene (5 bases). This CDR3 region has 16 residues. Looked up from germline, CDR1 is KGHSH and CDR2 is LQKENI. Trimming left V 1 base short and J 1 base short, with 12 bases between. DNA for the CDR3: TGTGCCAGCTCACCACGGTGGACATTCGGCACAGATACGCAGTATTTT. Translating gives CASSPRWTFGTDTQYF.